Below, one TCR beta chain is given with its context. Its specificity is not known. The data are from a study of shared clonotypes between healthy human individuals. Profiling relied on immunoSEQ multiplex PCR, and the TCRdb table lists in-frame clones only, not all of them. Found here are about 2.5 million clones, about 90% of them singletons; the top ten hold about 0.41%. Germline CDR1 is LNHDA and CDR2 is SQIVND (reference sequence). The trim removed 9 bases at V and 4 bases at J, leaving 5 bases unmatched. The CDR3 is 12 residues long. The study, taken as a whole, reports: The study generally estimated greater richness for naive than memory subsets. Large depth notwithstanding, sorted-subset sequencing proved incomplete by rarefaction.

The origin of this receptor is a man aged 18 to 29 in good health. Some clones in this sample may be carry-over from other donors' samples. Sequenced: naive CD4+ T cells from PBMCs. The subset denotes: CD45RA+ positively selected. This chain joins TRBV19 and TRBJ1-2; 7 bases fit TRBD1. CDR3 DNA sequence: TGTGCCAGCACGGACAGGAGCTATGGCTACACCTTC. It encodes CASTDRSYGYTF. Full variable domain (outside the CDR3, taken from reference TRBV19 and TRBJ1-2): DGGITQSPKYLFRKEGQNVTLSCEQNLNHDAMYWYRQDPGQGLRLIYYSQIVNDFQKGDIAEGYSVSREKKESFPLTVTSAQKNPTAFYLCASTDRSYGYTFGSGTRLTVV.